The 21 T cell receptor beta chains listed next were all sequenced from one sample in a study of OX40 agonist ivuxolimab in advanced cancers. Sequenced by immunoSEQ multiplex PCR; TCRdb stores in-frame clones only, minus some. This repertoire shows 75,000 to 100,000 clones, 70% to 85% found once; its top ten account for 5.8%. Here the sequenced sample was CD4+ or CD8+ T cells sorted from blood, taken in a trial of the OX40 agonist ivuxolimab. The receptors were sampled from an adult with an advanced solid tumor such as melanoma, head and neck, liver or kidney cancer.

This clone showed up just once. This sequence joins TRBV10-1 and TRBJ2-1, with 11 bases fitting TRBD2. V was pared by 6 bases and J by 10 bases, with 14 bases of the junction left unmatched. Germline CDR1 is WNHNN and CDR2 is SYGVQD (reference sequence). The CDR3 extends over 16 amino acids. The CDR3 DNA is TGCGCCAGCAGCGGAGGCGAAGGACTAGCGGGTATGGAGCAGTTCTTC. This sequence encodes CASSGGEGLAGMEQFF.

This rearrangement joins TRBV7-2 to TRBJ2-3, with 8 bases fitting TRBD2. Looked up from germline, CDR1 is SGHTA and CDR2 is FQGNSA. The length of the CDR3 is 13 residues. V lost 4 bases to trimming and J lost 9 bases; unmatched junction nucleotides: 6. CDR3 DNA: TGTGCCAGCAGCTCCCGGGGGGGGGTGACGCAGTATTTT. This translates into CASSSRGGVTQYF.

The chain carries TRBV2 and TRBJ1-5; the D gene is possibly TRBD1 (5 bases). V gave up 3 bases and J gave up 2 bases, with 8 bases separating them. CDR3 length: 14 residues. From germline, CDR1 is SNHLY and CDR2 FYNNEI. The CDR3 loop is CASSEPGRNQPQHF. The CDR3 DNA reads as TGTGCCAGCAGTGAGCCGGGGCGCAATCAGCCCCAGCATTTT.

This clone was seen only once. The rearrangement links TRBV9 to TRBJ1-2; the match to TRBD1 covers 10 bases. The V gene end was trimmed by 4 bases and the J gene end by 2 bases; junction bases not matched to a gene: 8. Germline CDR1 is SGDLS and CDR2 is YYNGEE. The CDR3 has 16 amino acids. CDR3 nucleotides: TGTGCCAGCAGCCCCCGTTCGGACAGGGGGAACTATGGCTACACCTTC. Amino acids: CASSPRSDRGNYGYTF.

With regard to this clone: At one end the junction does not follow the germline gene, possibly because of a read error. Other DNA sequences in the same sample also yield this CDR3. V and J are TRBV7-8 and TRBJ2-7; TRBD2 aligns across 10 bases. Germline V gene sequence: CDR1 SGHVS, CDR2 FQNEAQ. The CDR3 spans 16 residues. The CDR3 nucleotides are TGTGCCAGCAGCTGGGAACTAGCGGGGAGACCCTACGAGCAATACTTC. Translation: CASSWELAGRPYEQYF.

The V and J genes are TRBV9 and TRBJ1-1; D not resolved. The CDR3 length is 14 residues. Germline V gene data show CDR1 as SGDLS and CDR2 as YYNGEE. Trimming cost V 3 bases and J 5 bases, with 14 bases left between them. The CDR3 DNA reads TGTGCCAGCAGCGCGGGCCCCGGACGGACTGAAGCTTTCTTT. Amino acids: CASSAGPGRTEAFF.

J is TRBJ1-2 and V is TRBV21-1. TRBV21-1 is recorded as a pseudogene. This CDR3 region has 16 residues. The CDR3 loop reads CASSSRRGPDYYGYTF. DNA for the CDR3: TGTGCCAGCAGCTCACGTCGGGGCCCGGACTACTATGGCTACACCTTC.

The genes are TRBV5-1 and TRBJ2-7; 8 bases are a match to TRBD1. Germline values: CDR1 SGHRS, CDR2 YFSETQ. This CDR3 has 17 amino acids. Losses at the gene ends were 0 bases for V and 0 bases for J; bases not matched to a gene: 8. The DNA of the CDR3 is TGCGCCAGCAGCTTGGCCACAGGGGGTTCCTCCTCCTACGAGCAGTACTTC. Its protein product is CASSLATGGSSSYEQYF.

This clone occurred once. The J gene is TRBJ2-7, the V gene TRBV19; D may correspond to TRBD1 or TRBD2 (5 bases each). Germline V gene data show CDR1 as LNHDA and CDR2 as SQIVND (reference sequence). Trimming shortened V by 1 base and J by 6 bases, and 13 bases separated the two germline ends. The CDR3 is 14 residues long. The CDR3 sequence is CASSIVTAGSEQYF. CDR3 sequence (DNA): TGTGCCAGTAGTATAGTTACGGCAGGGAGCGAGCAGTACTTC.

V gene TRBV5-1 combines with J gene TRBJ1-4, with a possible D match to TRBD1 (6 bases). V was trimmed by 2 bases and J by 5 bases, leaving 10 bases between them. Germline V gives CDR1 SGHRS, CDR2 YFSETQ. The CDR3 runs 14 residues. The CDR3 DNA reads TGCGCCAGCAGCTTACAGGGAACCAATGAAAAACTGTTTTTT. This gives the protein CASSLQGTNEKLFF.

This chain links TRBV9 with TRBJ2-3; TRBD2 aligns across 11 bases. The CDR3 extends over 17 amino acids. The germline V gene encodes CDR1 SGDLS and CDR2 YYNGEE. J was trimmed by 1 base and V by 3 bases; bases with no gene match: 7. The CDR3 loop reads CASSALAGGSGTDTQYF. The CDR3 DNA follows: TGTGCCAGCAGCGCATTAGCGGGAGGGTCTGGCACAGATACGCAGTATTTT. Based on the CDR3 plus reference TRBV9 and TRBJ2-3, the full variable domain is DSGVTQTPKHLITATGQRVTLRCSPRSGDLSVYWYQQSLDQGLQFLIQYYNGEERAKGNILERFSAQQFPDLHSELNLSSLELGDSALYFCASSALAGGSGTDTQYFGPGTRLTVL.

The gene calls are TRBV30 and TRBJ1-1, with D possibly being TRBD1 (5 bases). The CDR3 spans 17 residues. CDR1 is GTSNPN and CDR2 is SVGIG in the germline V gene (reference sequence). Trimming cost V 2 bases and J 1 base, with 20 bases left between them. CDR3 bases: TGTGCCTGGAGTCCTAACACCCAAGGACACCCGAACACTGAAGCTTTCTTT. Translated, it gives CAWSPNTQGHPNTEAFF.

The chain links TRBV19 to TRBJ2-7; D remains ambiguous. Trimming stripped 9 bases from V and 2 bases from J, with 17 bases between. Germline CDR1 reads LNHDA; CDR2 reads SQIVND (reference sequence). CDR3 length: 14 amino acids. CDR3 loop: CASGPRSPAYEQYF. CDR3 bases: TGTGCCAGCGGGCCGAGGAGCCCGGCCTACGAGCAGTACTTC.

The rearrangement links TRBV5-6 to TRBJ1-2; no reliable D call. The CDR3 loop spans 14 amino acids. Trimming removed 0 bases at V and 0 bases at J, with 6 bases between. Germline loops: CDR1 SGHDT, CDR2 YYEEEE. CDR3 in DNA: TGTGCCAGCAGCTTGGGGGGAACTAACTATGGCTACACCTTC. It codes for CASSLGGTNYGYTF.

The V gene is TRBV7-2, the J gene TRBJ2-7; 13 bases are a match to TRBD2. The V gene end was trimmed by 3 bases and the J gene end by 4 bases; junction bases not matched to a gene: 3. The CDR3 has 15 amino acids. The V gene's germline CDR1 is SGHTA and CDR2 FQGNSA. The CDR3 is CASSFSTSGGYEQYF. CDR3 DNA: TGTGCCAGCAGCTTTTCGACTAGCGGGGGGTACGAGCAGTACTTC. Full variable domain (rest looked up from reference TRBV7-2 and TRBJ2-7): GAGVSQSPSNKVTEKGKDVELRCDPISGHTALYWYRQSLGQGLEFLIYFQGNSAPDKSGLPSDRFSAERTGGSVSTLTIQRTQQEDSAVYLCASSFSTSGGYEQYFGPGTRLTVT.

This clone was recorded a few times. The chain recombines TRBV7-9 with TRBJ1-2; D gene unclear. The germline CDR1 and CDR2 sequences are SEHNR and FQNEAQ (reference sequence). Between the trimmed V and J ends, which lost 3 bases and 5 bases, there was a span of 7 bases. This CDR3 is built from 12 residues. The CDR3 region has the DNA TGTGCCAGCAGCTTTACGGAATATGGCTACACCTTC. It is translated as CASSFTEYGYTF.

This clone was seen once. This rearrangement joins TRBV5-1 to TRBJ2-2; 9 bases map to TRBD2. V was clipped by 0 bases and J by 6 bases; unmatched bases: 6. This CDR3 has 16 amino acids. The germline gives CDR1 SGHRS, CDR2 YFSETQ. The CDR3 here is CASSLAGLAKSGELFF. The CDR3 coding sequence is TGCGCCAGCAGCTTGGCCGGACTAGCGAAGTCCGGGGAGCTGTTTTTT.

The rearrangement uses TRBV7-9 and TRBJ1-3; D ambiguous. Germline values: CDR1 SEHNR, CDR2 FQNEAQ (reference sequence). The CDR3 is 14 amino acids. V was shortened by 2 bases and J by 3 bases, with 8 bases between the two germline ends. The CDR3 region has the DNA TGTGCCAGCAGCTTATCTCGCATTGGAAACACCATATATTTT. Translation: CASSLSRIGNTIYF.

The chain recombines TRBV6-6 with TRBJ1-1; tentatively, D is TRBD1 (5 bases). V was cut by 2 bases and J by 2 bases, with 12 bases left in between. This CDR3 is built from 15 residues. Germline CDR1 and CDR2: MNHNY and SVGAGI (reference sequence). This chain's CDR3 is CASSYATRGNTEAFF. DNA for the CDR3: TGTGCCAGCAGTTACGCAACTCGGGGCAACACTGAAGCTTTCTTT.

The chain recombines TRBV6-5 with TRBJ1-2; TRBD1 is a possible D gene (5 bases). The V gene lost 5 bases and the J gene lost 7 bases, with 14 bases spanning the gap. The CDR3 sequence is 13 residues long. CDR1 and CDR2 from the germline V gene are MNHEY and SVGAGI. CDR3 sequence reads: CASSAPQGRGYTF. The CDR3 DNA is TGTGCCAGCAGTGCACCTCAGGGTCGTGGCTACACCTTC.

The rearrangement links TRBV30 to TRBJ2-7; a weak D match, TRBD2 (5 bases). Germline V gene sequence: CDR1 GTSNPN, CDR2 SVGIG (reference sequence). The ends were cut back, 0 bases at V and 2 bases at J, with 5 bases in the middle. This CDR3 is 12 amino acids long. This CDR3 is CAWSVGAYEQYF. The CDR3 DNA reads TGTGCCTGGAGTGTGGGAGCCTACGAGCAGTACTTC.